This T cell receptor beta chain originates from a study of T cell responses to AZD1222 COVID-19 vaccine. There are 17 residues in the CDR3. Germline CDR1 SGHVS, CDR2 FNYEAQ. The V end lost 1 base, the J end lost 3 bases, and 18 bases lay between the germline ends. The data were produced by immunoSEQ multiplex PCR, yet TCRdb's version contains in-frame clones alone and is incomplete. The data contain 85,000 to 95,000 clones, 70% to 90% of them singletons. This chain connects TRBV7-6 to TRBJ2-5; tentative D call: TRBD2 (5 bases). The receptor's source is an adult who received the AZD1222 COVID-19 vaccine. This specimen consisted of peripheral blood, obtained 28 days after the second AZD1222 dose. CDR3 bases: TGTGCCAGCAGCTTAGACGGTCCCGGAGGAGGTGAAGAGACCCAGTACTTC. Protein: CASSLDGPGGGEETQYF.